This T cell receptor (beta chain) was identified during a study of blood T cells in healthy people across ages. A sample-barcoded 5' primer and a J-beta primer mix were used in a second PCR of roughly 6 to 11 cycles. Each CDR3 protein is one row after TCRdb ran MiXCR on the 5' RACE reads. This repertoire shows about 900,000 distinct CDR3 sequences, 45% to 50% found once; its top ten account for roughly 12%. A note on this clonotype: Relative to the germline gene, one junction end is altered; a read error may explain this.

The length of the CDR3 is 11 residues. Germline CDR1 and CDR2: MGHDK and SYGVNS. The chain couples TRBV25-1 to TRBJ2-2; D not resolved. The source material was blood. The receptor was isolated from a man in his thirties or forties in good health. The CDR3: CASREWGELFF. The CDR3 coding sequence is TGTGCCAGCAGGGAATGGGGGGAGCTGTTTTTT.